The 7 T cell receptor beta chains below all came from one sample that was sequenced in a study of T cells after yellow fever vaccination. One entry per CDR3 protein, called by TCRdb with MiXCR from the 5' RACE reads. The table records fewer than 450,000 distinct CDR3 sequences, roughly 8% of them present only once. The sample in question was PBMCs, obtained roughly 47 days after the first yellow fever vaccination. All receptors derive from a man aged 18 to 30 who received the YFV17D yellow fever vaccine.

The chain combines TRBV28 with TRBJ2-5, with 9 bases matching TRBD2. Looked up from germline, CDR1 is MDHEN and CDR2 is SYDVKM. The CDR3 is made up of 14 amino acids. J gave up 2 bases and V 8 bases, and 6 bases lay outside the gene matches. The DNA for the CDR3 is TGTGCCAGCGAAGGGGCGGGGGGGCAAGAGACCCAGTACTTC. It is translated as CASEGAGGQETQYF.

In this sample, this clonotype turned up a few times. The CDR3 sequence is CASSIWQGRGEQFF. Here the CDR3 DNA reads TGTGCCAGTAGTATTTGGCAGGGGAGGGGAGAGCAGTTCTTC. This chain links TRBV19 with TRBJ2-1; possible D gene TRBD2, 7 bases. Trimming pared 3 bases from V and 10 bases from J, leaving 16 bases between. This CDR3 contains 14 residues. Per the germline V gene, CDR1 is LNHDA and CDR2 is SQIVND (reference sequence).

V is TRBV7-3 and J is TRBJ2-3; 10 bases are shared with TRBD2. Trimming cost V 5 bases and J 5 bases; bases outside gene matches: 7. This CDR3 comprises 15 residues. Per germline, CDR1 SGHTA and CDR2 FQGTGA. The CDR3 DNA is TGTGCCAGCAGCCCTAGCGGGGGTGACGTAGATACGCAGTATTTT. Translating gives CASSPSGGDVDTQYF.

V is TRBV12-3 or TRBV12-4 and J is TRBJ1-1, with 7 bases matching TRBD1. V was clipped by 6 bases and J by 9 bases; unmatched bases: 7. The CDR3 covers 12 residues. The CDR3 here is CASRFGTVKAFF. The CDR3 DNA reads as TGTGCCAGCAGATTCGGGACAGTTAAAGCTTTCTTT.

The gene calls are TRBV6-1 and TRBJ1-1, with D possibly TRBD1 on 6 matching bases. CDR1 is MNHNS, CDR2 SASEGT, per germline. The CDR3 sequence is 14 residues long. Trimming left V 7 bases short and J 7 bases short, with 19 bases between. The CDR3 here is CASTQIRGEGEAFF. The DNA of the CDR3 is TGTGCCAGCACTCAAATCAGGGGAGAGGGTGAAGCTTTCTTT.

The table lists this clonotype with a few counts. The chain joins TRBV11-2 to TRBJ1-6; the D gene is possibly TRBD1 (5 bases). The CDR3 has 14 residues. V lost 0 bases and J lost 10, with 10 bases in between. CDR1 and CDR2 (germline): SGHAT, FQNNGV. CDR3 nucleotides: TGTGCCAGCAGCTTAGATCAAGGACACTCACCCCTCCACTTT. Translation gives CASSLDQGHSPLHF.

This clonotype was recorded a few times. The chain has TRBV7-3 and TRBJ2-1, with D possibly matching TRBD2 (6 bases). The CDR3 extends over 13 amino acids. In germline, CDR1 is SGHTA, CDR2 FQGTGA. The V end was cut by 4 bases, the J end by 6 bases, with 10 bases between. The CDR3 DNA sequence: TGTGCCAGCAGCTCAGTGGGGGGCAATGAGCAGTTCTTC. Protein: CASSSVGGNEQFF.